A single sample is the source of the 13 T cell receptor beta chains below, sequenced in a study of blood T cell repertoires in COVID-19. Only in-frame clones appear in the TCRdb table, and some are missing; sequencing was by immunoSEQ multiplex PCR. The sample has hundreds of thousands of clones; 85% are singletons. Material for sequencing was PBMCs or T cells enriched from blood (not recorded which). The receptors were sampled from a woman between 25 and 40 years old who had been exposed to COVID-19.

As DNA, the CDR3 is TGTGCCAGTAGTATCGACAGGGGGCTCAATGAGCAGTTCTTC. Protein sequence: CASSIDRGLNEQFF. The chain carries TRBV19 and TRBJ2-1; TRBD1 agrees at 10 bases. V was clipped by 3 bases and J by 6 bases; unmatched bases: 2. Germline CDR1 is LNHDA and CDR2 is SQIVND (reference sequence). The CDR3 runs 14 residues.

The genes are TRBV6-5 and TRBJ2-2; 7 bases line up with TRBD1. CDR3 length: 13 residues. CDR1 is MNHEY and CDR2 is SVGAGI in the germline V gene. Trimming cost V 6 bases and J 7 bases; bases outside gene matches: 5. The CDR3 is CASSGQAGGELFF. Written as DNA, the CDR3 is TGTGCCAGCAGCGGACAGGCCGGCGGGGAGCTGTTTTTT.

CDR3 nucleotides: TGTGCCTGGAGCCTTGGGCTAGCGGGGAGCACAGATACGCAGTATTTT. Amino acid sequence: CAWSLGLAGSTDTQYF. The rearrangement joins TRBV30 to TRBJ2-3, with 9 bases identical to TRBD2. The CDR3 spans 16 residues. Looked up from germline, CDR1 is GTSNPN and CDR2 is SVGIG (reference sequence). V shed 3 bases, J shed 0 bases, and the junction held 7 bases outside the gene matches.

The rearrangement uses TRBV5-8 and TRBJ2-7, with D possibly TRBD1 on 5 matching bases. This CDR3 spans 13 amino acids. Germline V CDR1 and CDR2: SGHTS, YDEGEE. Trimming shortened V by 1 base and J by 7 bases, and 12 bases separated the two germline ends. The CDR3 protein is CASSLMSPGEQYF. The CDR3, as DNA: TGTGCCAGCAGCTTGATGTCTCCAGGGGAGCAGTACTTC.

The chain couples TRBV12-3 or TRBV12-4 to TRBJ1-2; D is ambiguous. This CDR3 is built from 12 residues. Trimming cost V 6 bases and J 6 bases, with 11 bases left between them. DNA for the CDR3: TGTGCCAGCAGGGGCCGGGAGGATGGCTACACCTTC. Its protein is CASRGREDGYTF.

The J gene is TRBJ1-1, the V gene TRBV5-6, with TRBD1 as a possible D gene (6 bases). The germline V gene encodes CDR1 SGHDT and CDR2 YYEEEE. Trimming pared 2 bases from V and 3 bases from J, leaving 11 bases between. This CDR3 comprises 14 residues. This CDR3 reads CASSFGPGDTEAFF. In DNA, the CDR3 is TGTGCCAGCAGCTTTGGGCCAGGGGACACTGAAGCTTTCTTT. Together with reference TRBV5-6 and TRBJ1-1, the CDR3 gives the full variable domain: DAGVTQSPTHLIKTRGQQVTLRCSPKSGHDTVSWYQQALGQGPQFIFQYYEEEERQRGNFPDRFSGHQFPNYSSELNVNALLLGDSALYLCASSFGPGDTEAFFGQGTRLTVV.

This clone was observed a handful of times. V is TRBV9 and J is TRBJ1-2, with 7 bases lining up with TRBD1. Germline CDR1 is SGDLS and CDR2 is YYNGEE. The CDR3 contains 13 residues. Germline trimming cut 4 bases from V and 4 bases from J; bases unmatched to any gene: 4. The DNA of the CDR3 is TGTGCCAGCAGCCCGCGGACAGGCTATGGCTACACCTTC. Protein product: CASSPRTGYGYTF.

This chain uses TRBV11-2 with TRBJ1-1; 9 positions agree with TRBD1. Germline assignment: CDR1 SGHAT and CDR2 FQNNGV. The length of the CDR3 is 14 residues. V lost 1 base to trimming and J lost 11 bases; unmatched junction nucleotides: 8. The CDR3 here is CASSLAGTGLRAFF. The CDR3 DNA follows: TGTGCCAGCAGCTTAGCCGGGACAGGGTTAAGGGCTTTCTTT.

The rearrangement links TRBV7-9 to TRBJ1-3; 8 nucleotides align to TRBD1. Germline CDR1 and CDR2: SEHNR and FQNEAQ (reference sequence). CDR3 size: 18 residues. V was pared by 5 bases and J by 0 bases, with 12 bases of the junction left unmatched. CDR3 region: CASSPPRTGYRSGNTIYF. The CDR3 region has the DNA TGTGCCAGCAGCCCCCCTCGGACAGGGTATCGCTCTGGAAACACCATATATTTT.

This chain joins TRBV2 and TRBJ2-1, with D maybe TRBD2 (8 bases). Trimming took off 6 bases at V and 9 bases at J, with 18 bases between the two ends. Germline values: CDR1 SNHLY, CDR2 FYNNEI. CDR3 length: 14 amino acids. CDR3 region: CASRDGRGLVEQFF. CDR3 DNA sequence: TGTGCCAGCAGAGACGGGAGGGGGCTAGTTGAGCAGTTCTTC.

V usage is TRBV10-3 and J usage is TRBJ1-4, with D tentatively TRBD1 (5 bases). CDR3 size: 13 residues. Germline V gene sequence: CDR1 ENHRY, CDR2 SYGVKD. V gave up 8 bases and J gave up 7 bases, with 14 bases separating them. This CDR3 reads CAIARGRGEKLFF. CDR3 in DNA: TGTGCCATCGCTAGGGGTAGGGGTGAAAAACTGTTTTTT.

The chain couples TRBV5-6 to TRBJ2-1; 12 bases map to TRBD2. This CDR3 is 16 amino acids long. From germline, CDR1 is SGHDT and CDR2 YYEEEE. Trimming took 3 bases from V and 5 from J; bases not matched to a gene: 6. The CDR3 spells CASSSEPSGRDNEQFF. The CDR3 DNA reads TGTGCCAGCAGCTCCGAACCTAGCGGGAGGGACAATGAGCAGTTCTTC.

The chain couples TRBV2 to TRBJ1-2, with 7 bases aligning to TRBD1. The germline CDR1 and CDR2 sequences are SNHLY and FYNNEI. The CDR3 runs to 14 residues. J was trimmed by 4 bases and V by 6 bases; bases with no gene match: 8. The CDR3 protein is CASRTGPRGYGYTF. CDR3 bases: TGTGCCAGCAGGACAGGGCCACGGGGCTATGGCTACACCTTC.